Listed below are T cell receptor beta chains from one sample, sequenced in a study of technical replicates of blood from a handful of donors. Repertoires were generated with immunoSEQ multiplex PCR, while TCRdb's copy carries only in-frame clones and drops some. This table holds 75,000 to 95,000 clones, 94% found once. The specimen sequenced was T cells isolated from PBMCs. All receptors derive from a human donor in good health. Each CDR3 is given with its conserved first and last residue. Each record gives: clone size, V gene, D gene, J gene, CDR3 DNA, CDR3 protein. A D gene is named only where the DNA matches it firmly. Clone size is not always given. Where it is, it says once, few, many or a class for expanded clones.

abundance: once
v_gene: TRBV6-5
d_gene: NA
j_gene: TRBJ1-3
CDR3nt: TGTGCCAGCAGCCGCGGTAGAGGAAACACCATATATTTT
CDR3aa: CASSRGRGNTIYF

abundance: NA
v_gene: TRBV27
d_gene: NA
j_gene: TRBJ1-5
CDR3nt: TGTGCCAGCAGTGCAACCGGGTTCCGCGGAGATCAGCCCCAGCATTTT
CDR3aa: CASSATGFRGDQPQHF

abundance: NA
v_gene: TRBV19
d_gene: TRBD1
j_gene: TRBJ2-7
CDR3nt: TGTGCCACCAGACAGGGACCCTACGAGCAGTACTTC
CDR3aa: CATRQGPYEQYF

abundance: NA
v_gene: TRBV6-1
d_gene: TRBD1
j_gene: TRBJ2-3
CDR3nt: TGTGCCAGCAGGCCAGGGGGTGTTACAGATACGCAGTATTTT
CDR3aa: CASRPGGVTDTQYF

abundance: once
v_gene: TRBV28
d_gene: TRBD2
j_gene: TRBJ2-7
CDR3nt: TGTGCCAGCAGCCCTTTGGGCGGGGGGCCTTACGAGCAGTACTTC
CDR3aa: CASSPLGGGPYEQYF

abundance: NA
v_gene: TRBV5-4
d_gene: NA
j_gene: TRBJ2-5
CDR3nt: TGTGCCAGCAGCGCGGCCATCCAAGAGACCCAGTACTTC
CDR3aa: CASSAAIQETQYF

abundance: NA
v_gene: TRBV28
d_gene: NA
j_gene: TRBJ1-5
CDR3nt: TGTGCCAGCAGTTTTAGTGGGAGTTCCCTTCTCTATCAGCCCCAGCATTTT
CDR3aa: CASSFSGSSLLYQPQHF

abundance: few
v_gene: TRBV11-2
d_gene: NA
j_gene: TRBJ2-2
CDR3nt: TGTGCCAGCAGCGGGACAATGAACACCGGGGAGCTGTTTTTT
CDR3aa: CASSGTMNTGELFF

abundance: NA
v_gene: TRBV6-1
d_gene: TRBD1
j_gene: TRBJ2-2
CDR3nt: TGTGCCACCGGGGACAGCCCGGGCACCGGGGAGCTGTTTTTT
CDR3aa: CATGDSPGTGELFF

abundance: once
v_gene: TRBV10-3
d_gene: NA
j_gene: TRBJ1-5
CDR3nt: TGTGCCATCAGTGACCAGGGGCGGCAGCAGCCCCAGCATTTT
CDR3aa: CAISDQGRQQPQHF

abundance: NA
v_gene: TRBV18
d_gene: NA
j_gene: TRBJ2-7
CDR3nt: TGTGCCAGCTCACCACCAGGTCAGGGAAGAATCGGCGAGCAGTACTTC
CDR3aa: CASSPPGQGRIGEQYF

abundance: NA
v_gene: TRBV28
d_gene: NA
j_gene: TRBJ2-7
CDR3nt: TGTGCCAGCATTGGGCACGAGCAGTACTTC
CDR3aa: CASIGHEQYF

abundance: NA
v_gene: TRBV28
d_gene: TRBD1
j_gene: TRBJ1-5
CDR3nt: TGTGCCAGCAGTACCCCCGGGACAGGGAATCAGCCCCAGCATTTT
CDR3aa: CASSTPGTGNQPQHF

abundance: NA
v_gene: TRBV9
d_gene: TRBD1
j_gene: TRBJ2-7
CDR3nt: TGTGCCAGCAGCGTGGGGGACAGTAGCTCCTACGAGCAGTACTTC
CDR3aa: CASSVGDSSSYEQYF

abundance: NA
v_gene: TRBV9
d_gene: TRBD2
j_gene: TRBJ2-1
CDR3nt: TGTGCCAGCAGCTCTAGCGGGAGGGATGAGCAGTTCTTC
CDR3aa: CASSSSGRDEQFF

abundance: NA
v_gene: TRBV7-2
d_gene: TRBD2
j_gene: TRBJ2-7
CDR3nt: TGTGCCAGCAGCGGTAAGCGGGAGTTGGACTACGAGCAGTACTTC
CDR3aa: CASSGKRELDYEQYF

abundance: NA
v_gene: TRBV5-1
d_gene: NA
j_gene: TRBJ2-7
CDR3nt: TGCGCCAGCAGCTTGGCCCGGGGACAACCCGAGCAGTACTTC
CDR3aa: CASSLARGQPEQYF

abundance: NA
v_gene: TRBV10-1
d_gene: TRBD2
j_gene: TRBJ2-1
CDR3nt: TGCGCCAGCTCGTTGGGACTAGGTAACAATGAGCAGTTCTTC
CDR3aa: CASSLGLGNNEQFF

abundance: NA
v_gene: TRBV29-1
d_gene: TRBD2
j_gene: TRBJ2-7
CDR3nt: TGCAGCGTTGAGGGACTAGCGGGAGCTCCTTCCTACGAGCAGTACTTC
CDR3aa: CSVEGLAGAPSYEQYF

abundance: NA
v_gene: TRBV19
d_gene: NA
j_gene: TRBJ1-5
CDR3nt: TGTGCCAGTTGGGCCAGTTGGGGGGGCAATCAGCCCCAGCATTTT
CDR3aa: CASWASWGGNQPQHF

abundance: NA
v_gene: TRBV28
d_gene: NA
j_gene: TRBJ2-4
CDR3nt: TGTGCCAGCAGTGGGCTAAGGGGCATTCAGTACTTC
CDR3aa: CASSGLRGIQYF

abundance: NA
v_gene: TRBV6-1
d_gene: NA
j_gene: TRBJ2-7
CDR3nt: TGTGCCAGCAGTGAAGATAGGACATTATACGAGCAGTACTTC
CDR3aa: CASSEDRTLYEQYF

abundance: NA
v_gene: TRBV19
d_gene: TRBD1
j_gene: TRBJ1-4
CDR3nt: TGTGCCAGTAGTATACGGACAGGGATTAATGAAAAACTGTTTTTT
CDR3aa: CASSIRTGINEKLFF

abundance: NA
v_gene: TRBV29-1
d_gene: NA
j_gene: TRBJ2-5
CDR3nt: TGCAGCGCCCCTTCAGGAGGCCCCGGCGAGACCCAGTACTTC
CDR3aa: CSAPSGGPGETQYF

abundance: NA
v_gene: TRBV6-5
d_gene: NA
j_gene: TRBJ2-7
CDR3nt: TGTGCCAGCAGCCCGGGGTTCTCCTACGAGCAGTACTTC
CDR3aa: CASSPGFSYEQYF

abundance: few
v_gene: TRBV2
d_gene: NA
j_gene: TRBJ2-3
CDR3nt: TGTGCCAGCAGTTATAGGAACAGGGCCACAGATACGCAGTATTTT
CDR3aa: CASSYRNRATDTQYF

abundance: NA
v_gene: TRBV27
d_gene: TRBD1
j_gene: TRBJ1-2
CDR3nt: TGTGCCAGCAGTTTGTTAGGACAGGCCCCAGCCTATGGCTACACCTTC
CDR3aa: CASSLLGQAPAYGYTF

abundance: once
v_gene: TRBV5-4
d_gene: TRBD1
j_gene: TRBJ1-2
CDR3nt: TGTGCCAGCCGCTCGGGACAGGGGAATATAGAGGATGGCTACACCTTC
CDR3aa: CASRSGQGNIEDGYTF